These 21 T cell receptor beta chains were all obtained from the same sample, sequenced in a study of CD8 T cells in ankylosing spondylitis. MiXCR was run by TCRdb on the 5' RACE reads, yielding one entry per CDR3 protein. Of 26,000 or so distinct CDR3 sequences in the sample, 7.9% were seen once. Sequencing was performed on blood. Receptor source: a male donor with ankylosing spondylitis or in good health (not recorded which).

The V call is TRBV11-2, the J call TRBJ2-3; D gene unclear. In germline, CDR1 is SGHAT, CDR2 FQNNGV. The ends were cut back, 3 bases at V and 6 bases at J, with 7 bases in the middle. The CDR3 contains 12 residues. The CDR3 spells CASSLNSDTQYF. CDR3 DNA: TGTGCCAGCAGCTTGAACTCGGATACGCAGTATTTT. Variable domain in full (rest from reference TRBV11-2 and TRBJ2-3): EAGVAQSPRYKIIEKRQSVAFWCNPISGHATLYWYQQILGQGPKLLIQFQNNGVVDDSQLPKDRFSAERLKGVDSTLKIQPAKLEDSAVYLCASSLNSDTQYFGPGTRLTVL.

This rearrangement joins TRBV5-5 to TRBJ2-7, with TRBD2 matching over 13 bases. V lost 6 bases to trimming and J lost 0 bases; unmatched junction nucleotides: 3. There are 15 residues in the CDR3. The germline gives CDR1 SGHKS, CDR2 YYEKEE (reference sequence). As DNA, the CDR3 is TGTGCCAGCACGGGACTAGCGGGGACCTCCTACGAGCAGTACTTC. Its protein is CASTGLAGTSYEQYF.

The gene calls are TRBV28 and TRBJ2-6, with 7 bases fitting TRBD1. The CDR3 spans 17 residues. CDR1 is MDHEN, CDR2 SYDVKM, per germline. After removal of 5 bases from V and 2 bases from J, the junction contained 9 bases not matched to a gene. Here the CDR3 reads CASSAHPQGTGANVLTF. The CDR3 DNA reads as TGTGCCAGCAGTGCACATCCACAGGGGACTGGGGCCAACGTCCTGACTTTC. The entire variable domain, with the rest obtained from reference TRBV28 and TRBJ2-6, is as follows: DVKVTQSSRYLVKRTGEKVFLECVQDMDHENMFWYRQDPGLGLRLIYFSYDVKMKEKGDIPEGYSVSREKKERFSLILESASTNQTSMYLCASSAHPQGTGANVLTFGAGSRLTVL.

The chain uses TRBV20-1 and TRBJ1-3; D remains unclear. V lost 0 bases to trimming and J lost 4 bases, with 13 bases between them. Looked up from germline, CDR1 is DFQATT and CDR2 is SNEGSKA (reference sequence). The CDR3 is 15 amino acids. CDR3 nucleotide sequence: TGCAGTGCTAGAGATCCGTTGGGTCTCGGAAACACCATATATTTT. Translated: CSARDPLGLGNTIYF.

V usage is TRBV5-1 and J usage is TRBJ2-7; perhaps TRBD2 as D (6 bases). V was pared by 2 bases and J by 0 bases, with 15 bases between. Germline CDR1 and CDR2: SGHRS and YFSETQ. The CDR3 totals 16 residues. The CDR3 sequence is CASSLSGPPFSYEQYF. The CDR3 DNA follows: TGCGCCAGCAGCTTAAGCGGGCCCCCGTTCTCCTACGAGCAGTACTTC.

There are a few counts of this clonotype. The chain couples TRBV7-2 to TRBJ2-7, with 10 bases identical to TRBD2. The CDR3 consists of 15 residues. Germline-derived CDR1 and CDR2 are SGHTA and FQGNSA. J lost 4 bases, V lost 3 bases, and 6 bases had no gene match. The CDR3 sequence: CASSLRSGRGYEQYF. CDR3 DNA sequence: TGTGCCAGCAGCTTGCGGAGCGGGAGGGGTTACGAGCAGTACTTC.

The chain has TRBV4-3 and TRBJ2-3; unclear D gene. The CDR3 contains 12 residues. Germline V lookup: CDR1 LGHNA, CDR2 YSLEER. The ends were cut back, 1 base at V and 6 bases at J, with 5 bases in the middle. Here the CDR3 DNA reads TGCGCCAGCAGCCAAGTGTCCGATACGCAGTATTTT. This encodes CASSQVSDTQYF.

This clonotype was seen more than once but under ten times. The V gene is TRBV7-2, the J gene TRBJ2-3; possibly TRBD2 for D (5 bases). The CDR3 extends over 14 amino acids. Germline V lookup: CDR1 SGHTA, CDR2 FQGNSA. V was clipped by 3 bases and J by 3 bases, with 10 bases between them. CDR3 bases: TGTGCCAGCAGCTTGACCAGCGGAACAGATACGCAGTATTTT. It is translated as CASSLTSGTDTQYF. Together with reference TRBV7-2 and TRBJ2-3, the CDR3 gives the full variable domain: GAGVSQSPSNKVTEKGKDVELRCDPISGHTALYWYRQSLGQGLEFLIYFQGNSAPDKSGLPSDRFSAERTGGSVSTLTIQRTQQEDSAVYLCASSLTSGTDTQYFGPGTRLTVL.

Many counts were recorded for this clonotype. V is TRBV29-1 and J is TRBJ2-1; 8 positions match TRBD2. Germline trimming cut 6 bases from V and 7 bases from J; bases unmatched to any gene: 11. The CDR3 sequence is 14 residues long. Germline values: CDR1 SQVTM, CDR2 ANQGSEA. CDR3 bases: TGCAGCGTGTCTACGGGAGGGCCCAGGAATGAGCAGTTCTTC. It is translated as CSVSTGGPRNEQFF.

This clonotype was seen a few times. V is TRBV7-2 and J is TRBJ2-2; no firm D call. Germline V gene sequence: CDR1 SGHTA, CDR2 FQGNSA. Trimming pared 5 bases from V and 8 bases from J, leaving 9 bases between. The CDR3 is 12 amino acids. The CDR3 region is CASSLLGGELFF. The CDR3 DNA reads as TGTGCCAGCAGCCTCTTAGGGGGGGAGCTGTTTTTT.

This clonotype has a handful of counts. This chain uses TRBV3-1 with TRBJ2-7, with D uncertain. This CDR3 contains 11 residues. In germline, CDR1 is LGHDT, CDR2 YNNKEL (reference sequence). The V end was cut by 1 base, the J end by 3 bases, with 1 base between. In DNA, the CDR3 is TGTGCCAGCAGCCAAGGCTACGAGCAGTACGTC. This gives the protein CASSQGYEQYV.

This clonotype was seen only a few times. The rearrangement links TRBV11-2 to TRBJ2-1, with D unresolved. This CDR3 is built from 13 residues. V lost 5 bases and J 4 bases, leaving 9 bases between the germline ends. CDR1 and CDR2 (germline): SGHAT, FQNNGV. For the CDR3, the DNA is TGTGCCAGCAGCCCTGAGGTGTACAATGAGCAGTTCTTC. Translating it yields CASSPEVYNEQFF.

Ten or more counts support this clonotype. The chain employs TRBV12-3 or TRBV12-4 and TRBJ1-1; tentative D call: TRBD1 (5 bases). The germline V and J ends were trimmed by 6 bases and 4 bases, with 9 bases remaining between them. The length of the CDR3 is 12 residues. Here the CDR3 DNA reads TGTGCCAGCAGCGGGGGGGGCACTGAAGCTTTCTTT. Translation: CASSGGGTEAFF.

This clonotype was observed a handful of times. The chain employs TRBV6-6 and TRBJ1-1; D is unresolved. Germline V lookup: CDR1 MNHNY, CDR2 SVGAGI (reference sequence). This CDR3 is 13 amino acids long. The V end lost 2 bases, the J end lost 0 bases, and 4 bases lay between the germline ends. This CDR3 reads CASSYAVNTEAFF. As DNA, the CDR3 is TGTGCCAGCAGTTACGCAGTGAACACTGAAGCTTTCTTT.

This sequence joins TRBV7-2 and TRBJ2-2; D is possibly TRBD1 (6 bases). Germline loops: CDR1 SGHTA, CDR2 FQGNSA. The CDR3 totals 13 residues. Trimming shortened V by 5 bases and J by 7 bases, and 11 bases separated the two germline ends. Here the CDR3 DNA reads TGTGCCAGCAGCACCCAGGGGAGCGGGGAGCTGTTTTTT. Translated: CASSTQGSGELFF.

This clonotype was counted between two and nine times. The J gene is TRBJ2-7, the V gene TRBV27; D is perhaps TRBD2 (6 bases). CDR1 is MNHEY, CDR2 SMNVEV, per germline (reference sequence). This CDR3 is built from 16 residues. The ends were cut back, 4 bases at V and 3 bases at J, with 19 bases in the middle. The CDR3 here is CASSSSRDFSGYEQYF. CDR3 nucleotide sequence: TGTGCCAGCAGTTCCTCAAGGGACTTTTCGGGCTACGAGCAGTACTTC.

The sample holds a few counts of this clonotype. The rearrangement links TRBV6-2 or TRBV6-3 to TRBJ2-1; TRBD1 aligns across 7 bases. J lost 9 bases, V lost 4 bases, and 9 bases had no gene match. This CDR3 contains 14 residues. Germline-derived CDR1 and CDR2 are MNHEY and SVGEGT. The CDR3: CASSSGGVRSEQFF. The CDR3 nucleotides read TGTGCCAGCAGTTCAGGGGGAGTCAGGAGTGAGCAGTTCTTC.

This clonotype turned up a few times. The chain combines TRBV7-2 with TRBJ2-1; 7 bases line up with TRBD1. Trimming took 6 bases from V and 3 from J; bases not matched to a gene: 8. The germline V gene encodes CDR1 SGHTA and CDR2 FQGNSA. CDR3 length: 15 amino acids. CDR3 sequence reads: CASRRSRDSYNEQFF. The CDR3 DNA reads as TGTGCCAGCAGGCGATCTCGGGACAGCTACAATGAGCAGTTCTTC. Together with reference TRBV7-2 and TRBJ2-1, the CDR3 gives the full variable domain: GAGVSQSPSNKVTEKGKDVELRCDPISGHTALYWYRQSLGQGLEFLIYFQGNSAPDKSGLPSDRFSAERTGGSVSTLTIQRTQQEDSAVYLCASRRSRDSYNEQFFGPGTRLTVL.

The table lists this clonotype with many counts. The gene calls are TRBV5-1 and TRBJ2-4; 12 bases agree with TRBD1. CDR3 size: 17 residues. V lost 4 bases to trimming and J lost 2 bases; unmatched junction nucleotides: 7. Per germline, CDR1 SGHRS and CDR2 YFSETQ. CDR3 residues: CASSTSGTGGTKNIQYF. The CDR3 nucleotides read TGCGCCAGCAGCACCTCAGGGACAGGGGGCACCAAAAACATTCAGTACTTC.

This clonotype was detected ten times or more. J is TRBJ2-3 and V is TRBV7-9; D not resolved. The CDR3 is 12 residues long. V was trimmed by 7 bases and J by 6 bases, leaving 11 bases between them. The germline V gene encodes CDR1 SEHNR and CDR2 FQNEAQ (reference sequence). CDR3 sequence reads: CASNPGRDTQYF. In nucleotides, the CDR3 is TGTGCCAGCAATCCAGGACGGGATACGCAGTATTTT.

This clonotype was found many times. The V and J genes are TRBV27 and TRBJ2-2; possibly TRBD1 or TRBD2 for D (5 bases each). Germline loops: CDR1 MNHEY, CDR2 SMNVEV (reference sequence). Trimming shortened V by 6 bases and J by 6 bases, and 8 bases separated the two germline ends. The CDR3 covers 12 residues. The chain's CDR3 is CASRLGAGELFF. The DNA of the CDR3 is TGTGCCAGCAGGCTGGGGGCCGGGGAGCTGTTTTTT.